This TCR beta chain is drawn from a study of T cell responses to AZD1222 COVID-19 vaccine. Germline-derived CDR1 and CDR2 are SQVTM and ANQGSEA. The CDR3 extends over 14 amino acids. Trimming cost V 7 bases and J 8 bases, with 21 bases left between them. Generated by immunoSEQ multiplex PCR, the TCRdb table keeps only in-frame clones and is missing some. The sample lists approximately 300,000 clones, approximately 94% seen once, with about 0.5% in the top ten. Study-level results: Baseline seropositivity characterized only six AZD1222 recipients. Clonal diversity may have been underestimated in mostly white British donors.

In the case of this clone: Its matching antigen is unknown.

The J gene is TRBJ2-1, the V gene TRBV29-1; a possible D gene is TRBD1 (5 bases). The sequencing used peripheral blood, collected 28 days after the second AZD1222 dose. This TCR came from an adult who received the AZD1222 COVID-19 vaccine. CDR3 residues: CSAEPGFGADEQFF. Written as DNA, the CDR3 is TGCAGCGCCGAACCTGGTTTTGGGGCTGATGAGCAGTTCTTC.